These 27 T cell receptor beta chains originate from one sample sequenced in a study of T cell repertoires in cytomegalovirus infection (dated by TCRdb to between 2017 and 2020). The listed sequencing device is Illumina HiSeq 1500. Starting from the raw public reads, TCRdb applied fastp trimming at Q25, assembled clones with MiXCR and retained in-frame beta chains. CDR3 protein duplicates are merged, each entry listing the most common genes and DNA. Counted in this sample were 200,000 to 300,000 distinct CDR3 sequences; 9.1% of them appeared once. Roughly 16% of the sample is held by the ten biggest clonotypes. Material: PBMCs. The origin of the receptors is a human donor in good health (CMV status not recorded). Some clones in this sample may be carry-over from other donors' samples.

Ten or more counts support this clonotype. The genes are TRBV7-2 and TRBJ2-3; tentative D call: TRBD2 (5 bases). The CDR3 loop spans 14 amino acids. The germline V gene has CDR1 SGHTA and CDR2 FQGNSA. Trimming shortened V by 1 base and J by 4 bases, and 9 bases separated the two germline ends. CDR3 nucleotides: TGTGCCAGCAGCTTAGGAGGGTACGCAGATACGCAGTATTTT. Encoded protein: CASSLGGYADTQYF.

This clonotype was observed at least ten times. DNA of the CDR3: TGTGCCAGCAGCCGAGGAGGGGGGCAAGAGACCCAGTACTTC. Its translation: CASSRGGGQETQYF. The chain is built from TRBV7-2 and TRBJ2-5; D tentatively fits TRBD1 or TRBD2 (6 bases each). Germline loops: CDR1 SGHTA, CDR2 FQGNSA. Trimming took off 5 bases at V and 2 bases at J, with 12 bases between the two ends. The CDR3 loop spans 14 amino acids. Based on the CDR3 plus reference TRBV7-2 and TRBJ2-5, the full variable domain is GAGVSQSPSNKVTEKGKDVELRCDPISGHTALYWYRQSLGQGLEFLIYFQGNSAPDKSGLPSDRFSAERTGGSVSTLTIQRTQQEDSAVYLCASSRGGGQETQYFGPGTRLLVL.

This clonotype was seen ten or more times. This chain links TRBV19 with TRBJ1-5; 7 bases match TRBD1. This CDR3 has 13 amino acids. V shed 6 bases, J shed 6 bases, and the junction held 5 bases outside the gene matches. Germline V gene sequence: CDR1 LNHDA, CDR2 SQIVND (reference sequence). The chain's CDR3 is CASRAGTAQPQHF. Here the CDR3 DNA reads TGTGCCAGTAGGGCTGGGACAGCTCAGCCCCAGCATTTT.

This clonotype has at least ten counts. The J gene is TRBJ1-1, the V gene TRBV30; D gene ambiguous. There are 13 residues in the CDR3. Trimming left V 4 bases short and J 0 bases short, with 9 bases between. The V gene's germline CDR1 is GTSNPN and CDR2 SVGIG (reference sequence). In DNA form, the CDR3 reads TGTGCCTGGATGGCCGGAGTGAACACTGAAGCTTTCTTT. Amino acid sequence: CAWMAGVNTEAFF.

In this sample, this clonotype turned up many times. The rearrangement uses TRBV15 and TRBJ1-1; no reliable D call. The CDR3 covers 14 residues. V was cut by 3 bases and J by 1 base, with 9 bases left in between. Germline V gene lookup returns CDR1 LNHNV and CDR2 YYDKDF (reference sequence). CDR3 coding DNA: TGTGCCACCAGCAGGGAACATTGGAACACTGAAGCTTTCTTT. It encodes CATSREHWNTEAFF. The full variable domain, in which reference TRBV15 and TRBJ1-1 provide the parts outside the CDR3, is DAMVIQNPRYQVTQFGKPVTLSCSQTLNHNVMYWYQQKSSQAPKLLFHYYDKDFNNEADTPDNFQSRRPNTSFCFLDIRSPGLGDTAMYLCATSREHWNTEAFFGQGTRLTVV.

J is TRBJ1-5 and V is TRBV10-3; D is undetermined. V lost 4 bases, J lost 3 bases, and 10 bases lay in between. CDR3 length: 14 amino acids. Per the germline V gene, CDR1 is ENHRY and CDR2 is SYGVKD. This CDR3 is CAISAGIPNQPQHF. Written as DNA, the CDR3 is TGTGCCATCAGTGCGGGGATCCCCAATCAGCCCCAGCATTTT.

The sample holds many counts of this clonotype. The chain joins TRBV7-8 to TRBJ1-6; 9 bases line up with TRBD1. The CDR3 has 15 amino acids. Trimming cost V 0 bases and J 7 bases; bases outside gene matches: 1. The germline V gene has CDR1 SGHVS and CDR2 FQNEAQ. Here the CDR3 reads CASSLADRGNSPLHF. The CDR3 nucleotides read TGTGCCAGCAGCTTAGCGGACAGGGGCAATTCACCCCTCCACTTT.

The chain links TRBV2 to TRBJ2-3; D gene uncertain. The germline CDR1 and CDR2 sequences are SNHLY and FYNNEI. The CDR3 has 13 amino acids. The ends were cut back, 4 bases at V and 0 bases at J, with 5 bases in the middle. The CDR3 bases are TGTGCCAGCAGTGGAGTCAGCACAGATACGCAGTATTTT. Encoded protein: CASSGVSTDTQYF.

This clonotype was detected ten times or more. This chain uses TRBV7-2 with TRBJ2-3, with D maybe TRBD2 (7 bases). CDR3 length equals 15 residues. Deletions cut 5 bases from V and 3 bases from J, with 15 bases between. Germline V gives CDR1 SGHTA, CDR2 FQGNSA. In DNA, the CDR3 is TGTGCCAGCAGCGGCGGGGGCGGAGGGACAGATACGCAGTATTTT. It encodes CASSGGGGGTDTQYF.

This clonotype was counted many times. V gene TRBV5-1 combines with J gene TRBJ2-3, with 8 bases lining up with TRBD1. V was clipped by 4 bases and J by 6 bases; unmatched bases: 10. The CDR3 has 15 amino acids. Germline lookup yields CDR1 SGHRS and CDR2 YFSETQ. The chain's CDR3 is CASSPTRGPRDTQYF. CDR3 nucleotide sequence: TGCGCCAGCAGCCCGACCAGGGGGCCAAGGGATACGCAGTATTTT.

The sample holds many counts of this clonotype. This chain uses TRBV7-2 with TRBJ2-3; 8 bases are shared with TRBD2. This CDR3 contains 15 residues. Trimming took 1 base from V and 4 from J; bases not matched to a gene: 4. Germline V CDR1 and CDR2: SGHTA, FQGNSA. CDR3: CASSLGSGVADTQYF. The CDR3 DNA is TGTGCCAGCAGCTTAGGTAGCGGGGTCGCAGATACGCAGTATTTT. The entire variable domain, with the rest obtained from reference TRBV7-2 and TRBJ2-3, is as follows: GAGVSQSPSNKVTEKGKDVELRCDPISGHTALYWYRQSLGQGLEFLIYFQGNSAPDKSGLPSDRFSAERTGGSVSTLTIQRTQQEDSAVYLCASSLGSGVADTQYFGPGTRLTVL.

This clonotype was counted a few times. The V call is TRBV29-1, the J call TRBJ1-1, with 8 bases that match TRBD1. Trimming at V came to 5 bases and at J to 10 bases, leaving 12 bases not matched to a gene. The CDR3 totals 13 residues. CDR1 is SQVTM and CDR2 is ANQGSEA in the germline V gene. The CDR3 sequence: CSVRTGTIRGAFF. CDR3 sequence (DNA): TGCAGCGTTCGGACAGGGACGATCCGAGGAGCTTTCTTT.

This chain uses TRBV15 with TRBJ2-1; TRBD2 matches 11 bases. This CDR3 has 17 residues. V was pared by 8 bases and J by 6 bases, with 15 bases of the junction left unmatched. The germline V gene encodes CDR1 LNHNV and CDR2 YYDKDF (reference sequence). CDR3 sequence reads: CATSSSSLAGGRNEQFF. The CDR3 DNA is TGTGCCACCTCCTCCTCCTCCTTAGCGGGAGGGCGCAATGAGCAGTTCTTC.

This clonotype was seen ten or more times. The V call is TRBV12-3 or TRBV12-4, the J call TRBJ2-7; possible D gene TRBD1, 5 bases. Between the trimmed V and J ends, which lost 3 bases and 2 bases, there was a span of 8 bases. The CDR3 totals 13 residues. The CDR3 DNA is TGTGCCAGCAGTTTTCAGGGCCCCTACGAGCAGTACTTC. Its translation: CASSFQGPYEQYF.

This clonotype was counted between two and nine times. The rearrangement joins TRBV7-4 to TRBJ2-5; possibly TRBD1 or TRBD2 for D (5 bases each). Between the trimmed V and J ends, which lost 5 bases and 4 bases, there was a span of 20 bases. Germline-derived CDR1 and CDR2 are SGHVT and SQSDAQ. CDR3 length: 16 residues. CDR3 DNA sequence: TGTGCCAGCAGCCCGATGGGGCTAGCAGGAGGAGAGACCCAGTACTTC. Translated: CASSPMGLAGGETQYF.

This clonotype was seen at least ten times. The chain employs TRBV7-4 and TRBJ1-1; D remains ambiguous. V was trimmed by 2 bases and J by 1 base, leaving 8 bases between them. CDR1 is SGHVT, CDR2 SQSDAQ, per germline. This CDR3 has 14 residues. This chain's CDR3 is CASSLSDENTEAFF. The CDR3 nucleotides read TGTGCCAGCAGCTTATCGGACGAGAACACTGAAGCTTTCTTT.

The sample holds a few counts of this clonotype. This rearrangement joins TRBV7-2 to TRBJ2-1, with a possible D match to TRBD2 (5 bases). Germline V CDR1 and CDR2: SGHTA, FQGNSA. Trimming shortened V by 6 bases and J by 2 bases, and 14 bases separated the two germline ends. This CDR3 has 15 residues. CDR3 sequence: CASSPVGSTYNEQFF. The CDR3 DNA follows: TGTGCCAGCAGTCCGGTTGGGAGCACCTACAATGAGCAGTTCTTC.

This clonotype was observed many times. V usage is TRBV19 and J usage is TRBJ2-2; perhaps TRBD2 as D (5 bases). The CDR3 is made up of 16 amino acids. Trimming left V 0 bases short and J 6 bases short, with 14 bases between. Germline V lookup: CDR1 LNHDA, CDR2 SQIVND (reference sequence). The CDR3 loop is CASSIDGRPNPGELFF. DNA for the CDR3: TGTGCCAGTAGTATAGATGGGAGACCCAATCCCGGGGAGCTGTTTTTT.

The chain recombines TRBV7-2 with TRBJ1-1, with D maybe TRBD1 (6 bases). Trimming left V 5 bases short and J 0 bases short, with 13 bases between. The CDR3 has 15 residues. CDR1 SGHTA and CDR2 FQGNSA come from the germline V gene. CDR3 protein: CASSKGGAVNTEAFF. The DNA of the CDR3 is TGTGCCAGCAGCAAGGGGGGGGCGGTGAACACTGAAGCTTTCTTT.

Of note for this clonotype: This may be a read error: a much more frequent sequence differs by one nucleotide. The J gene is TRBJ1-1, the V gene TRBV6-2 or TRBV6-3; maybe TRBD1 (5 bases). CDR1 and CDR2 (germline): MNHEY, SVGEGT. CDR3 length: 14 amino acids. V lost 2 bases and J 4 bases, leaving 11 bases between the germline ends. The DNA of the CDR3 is TGTGCCAGCAGTTACCGCGGGGGTTGCACTGAAGCTTTCTTT. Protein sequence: CASSYRGGCTEAFF.

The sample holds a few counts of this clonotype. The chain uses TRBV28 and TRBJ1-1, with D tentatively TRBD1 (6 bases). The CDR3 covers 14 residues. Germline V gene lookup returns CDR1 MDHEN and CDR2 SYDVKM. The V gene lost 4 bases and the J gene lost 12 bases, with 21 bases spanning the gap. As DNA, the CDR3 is TGTGCCAGCAGTTCCTCGACAGGCCGGGGGAGTTCTTTCTTT. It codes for CASSSSTGRGSSFF.

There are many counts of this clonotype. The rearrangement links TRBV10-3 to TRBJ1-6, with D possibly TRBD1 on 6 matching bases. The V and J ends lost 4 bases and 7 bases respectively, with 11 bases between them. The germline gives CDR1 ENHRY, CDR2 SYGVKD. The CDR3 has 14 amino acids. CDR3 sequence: CAISGEQGNSPLHF. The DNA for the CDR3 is TGTGCCATCAGTGGGGAACAGGGAAATTCACCCCTCCACTTT.

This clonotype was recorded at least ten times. The CDR3, as DNA: TGTGCCAGCAGCTTATCCCGGCAGGGTGGCGGGGAGCTGTTTTTT. It translates to CASSLSRQGGGELFF. The chain combines TRBV7-2 with TRBJ2-2, with D tentatively TRBD1 (5 bases). The V gene lost 2 bases and the J gene lost 7 bases, with 14 bases spanning the gap. The CDR3 has 15 residues. Germline V lookup: CDR1 SGHTA, CDR2 FQGNSA.

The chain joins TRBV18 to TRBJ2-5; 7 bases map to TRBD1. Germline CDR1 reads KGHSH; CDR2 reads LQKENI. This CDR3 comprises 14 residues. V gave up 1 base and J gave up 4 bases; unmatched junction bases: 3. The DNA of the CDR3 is TGTGCCAGCTCACCACAGACAGGGAGAGAGACCCAGTACTTC. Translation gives CASSPQTGRETQYF.

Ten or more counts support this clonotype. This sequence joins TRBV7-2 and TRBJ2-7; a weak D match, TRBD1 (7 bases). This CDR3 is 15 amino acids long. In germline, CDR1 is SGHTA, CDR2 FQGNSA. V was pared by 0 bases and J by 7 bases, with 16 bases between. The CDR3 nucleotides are TGTGCCAGCAGCTTAGCGCAGGGGGGAGGTTTGGAGCAGTACTTC. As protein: CASSLAQGGGLEQYF.

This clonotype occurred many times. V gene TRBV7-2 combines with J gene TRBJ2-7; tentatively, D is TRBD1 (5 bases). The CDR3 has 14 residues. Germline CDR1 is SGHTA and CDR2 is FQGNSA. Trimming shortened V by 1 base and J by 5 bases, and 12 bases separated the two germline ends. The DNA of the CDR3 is TGTGCCAGCAGCTTAGGGCAGGGATTACACGAGCAGTACTTC. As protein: CASSLGQGLHEQYF.

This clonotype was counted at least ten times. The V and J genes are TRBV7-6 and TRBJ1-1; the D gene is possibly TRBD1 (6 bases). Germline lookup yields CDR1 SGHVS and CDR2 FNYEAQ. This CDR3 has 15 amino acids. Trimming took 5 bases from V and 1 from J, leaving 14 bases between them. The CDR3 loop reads CASSHRVGPNTEAFF. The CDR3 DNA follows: TGTGCCAGCAGCCACAGGGTTGGTCCGAACACTGAAGCTTTCTTT.